This entry is about one T cell receptor (beta chain). This sample stems from a study of blood T cell repertoires in COVID-19. On the study more broadly: Acute-phase and convalescent COVID-19 samples originated in the United States, Italy and Spain. Sample material is recorded as cDNA or gDNA derived from T cells, B-cell-depleted T cells, or PBMCs.

There are 17 residues in the CDR3. V was pared by 4 bases and J by 4 bases, with 12 bases of the junction left unmatched. The V gene's germline CDR1 is SGHVS and CDR2 FQNEAQ. In the authors' methods: Reference gene primer amplification gave nucleated cell count estimates. Measured with immunoSEQ multiplex PCR; TCRdb has only the in-frame clones, and not every one. The V and J calls and the clone size are those of that table, but D and trimming were determined from the DNA. The table records about 74,000 clones, roughly nine tenths of them present only once. V usage is TRBV7-8 and J usage is TRBJ2-5, with TRBD2 matching over 10 bases. The sequence came from a human donor in a cohort sampled during active COVID-19. Sequencing was carried out using peripheral blood. The CDR3 DNA is TGTGCCAGCAGCTCCACAGCGAGCGGGAGGGTAGGAGAGACCCAGTACTTC. It translates to CASSSTASGRVGETQYF.